This T cell receptor beta chain was captured in a study of blood T cells in healthy people across ages. At least 5.5 micrograms of total RNA were extracted per sample. On this clonotype itself: The germline gene is not matched at one end of the junction; a read error may be the cause.

Germline CDR1 reads MGHRA; CDR2 reads YSYEKL. The CDR3 runs 16 residues. Together with a sample-barcoded 5' primer, a J-beta primer mix was included in a second PCR lasting about 7 to 11 cycles. MiXCR was run by TCRdb on the 5' RACE reads, yielding one entry per CDR3 protein. Of about 780,000 distinct CDR3 sequences listed, approximately 24% are singletons. The same sample was also studied in work on T cells of mothers and their children.

The chain links TRBV4-1 to TRBJ1-4; D ambiguous. The sequencing sample was made of blood. The clonotype was recovered from a boy between 10 and 17 years old in good health. The CDR3 DNA reads TGTGCCAGCAGCCAGCTAGGACGAAGCTTAAATGAAAAACTGTTTTTT. It is translated as CASSQLGRSLNEKLFF.